This TCR beta chain originates from a study of shared clonotypes between healthy human individuals. Study findings and constraints: Relative to memory subsets, naive subsets generally showed larger estimated richness.

This clone was seen only once. Its antigen is unknown. V lost 6 bases and J lost 0; bases outside the gene matches: 3. CDR1 and CDR2 (germline): MDHEN, SYDVKM. This CDR3 has 15 amino acids. The repertoire was sequenced with immunoSEQ multiplex PCR; TCRdb's copy has only in-frame clones and lacks some. The sample lists approximately 1,500,000 clones, 95% to 97% occurring once. What was sequenced was naive CD4+ T cells sorted from blood. Subset given: CD45RA+ positively selected. The source is a man aged 25-40 years in good health. V usage is TRBV28 and J usage is TRBJ2-1, with 9 bases identical to TRBD1. This CDR3 is CASRGQGSSYNEQFF. CDR3 sequence (DNA): TGTGCCAGCAGGGGACAGGGAAGCTCCTACAATGAGCAGTTCTTC. Supplemented by reference TRBV28 and TRBJ2-1, the full variable domain reads DVKVTQSSRYLVKRTGEKVFLECVQDMDHENMFWYRQDPGLGLRLIYFSYDVKMKEKGDIPEGYSVSREKKERFSLILESASTNQTSMYLCASRGQGSSYNEQFFGPGTRLTVL.